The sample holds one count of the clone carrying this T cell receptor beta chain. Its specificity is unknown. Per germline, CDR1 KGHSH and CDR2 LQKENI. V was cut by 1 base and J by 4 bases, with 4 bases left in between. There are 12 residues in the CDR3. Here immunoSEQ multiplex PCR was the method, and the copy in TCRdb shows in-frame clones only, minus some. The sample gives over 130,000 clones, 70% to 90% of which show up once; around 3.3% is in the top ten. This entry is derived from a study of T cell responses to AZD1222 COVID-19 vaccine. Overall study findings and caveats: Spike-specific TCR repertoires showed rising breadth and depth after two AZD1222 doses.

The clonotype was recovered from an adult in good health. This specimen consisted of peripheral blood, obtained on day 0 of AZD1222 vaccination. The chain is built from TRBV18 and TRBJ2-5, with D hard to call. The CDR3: CASSPQGETQYF. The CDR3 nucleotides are TGTGCCAGCTCACCACAGGGAGAGACCCAGTACTTC.